Presented here are 20 T cell receptor beta chains from one specimen sequenced in a study of a mutant IDH1 vaccine in newly diagnosed glioma. Regarding time point: week 47, end of study. Vaccination used 300 ug of mutant IDH1 20-mer peptide per dose, with topical imiquimod. TCRdb's copy holds only in-frame clones and misses some; the assay was immunoSEQ multiplex PCR. The sample lists 60,000 to 70,000 clones, about four fifths occurring once. No antigen has been assigned to these receptors. This specimen consisted of PBMCs, obtained from a glioma patient whose treatment included an IDH1 peptide vaccine. The receptors originated from a man aged 25-45 years with glioma.

The chain combines TRBV19 with TRBJ2-2; the D is unclear. Germline V gene sequence: CDR1 LNHDA, CDR2 SQIVND (reference sequence). Trimming shortened V by 7 bases and J by 1 base, and 10 bases separated the two germline ends. The CDR3 has 14 residues. The DNA for the CDR3 is TGTGCCAGTAAATGGCAGATGAACACCGGGGAGCTGTTTTTT. Translation: CASKWQMNTGELFF.

The chain links TRBV19 to TRBJ2-4; D gene unclear. CDR3 length equals 18 residues. Trimming removed 3 bases from V and 5 bases from J, with 23 bases in between. CDR1 LNHDA and CDR2 SQIVND come from the germline V gene (reference sequence). CDR3 bases: TGTGCCAGTAGTATTGGTCCCACCTGGGCTTCGATACAAAACATTCAGTACTTC. Its translation is CASSIGPTWASIQNIQYF. The full variable domain, rest sourced from reference TRBV19 and TRBJ2-4, is DGGITQSPKYLFRKEGQNVTLSCEQNLNHDAMYWYRQDPGQGLRLIYYSQIVNDFQKGDIAEGYSVSREKKESFPLTVTSAQKNPTAFYLCASSIGPTWASIQNIQYFGAGTRLSVL.

The chain uses TRBV19 and TRBJ2-2; no definite D call. CDR3 length: 11 amino acids. The V and J ends lost 7 bases and 8 bases respectively, with 8 bases between them. Looked up from germline, CDR1 is LNHDA and CDR2 is SQIVND (reference sequence). CDR3 in amino acids: CASTMAGELFF. CDR3 DNA sequence: TGTGCCAGTACCATGGCGGGGGAGCTGTTTTTT.

The V and J genes are TRBV5-1 and TRBJ1-1; D unresolved. Germline CDR1 reads SGHRS; CDR2 reads YFSETQ. V lost 0 bases and J lost 1, with 13 bases in between. The length of the CDR3 is 16 residues. DNA of the CDR3: TGCGCCAGCAGCTTGGTCGGCCTTACCACGAACACTGAAGCTTTCTTT. The encoded protein is CASSLVGLTTNTEAFF.

The chain links TRBV2 to TRBJ2-5, with TRBD2 matching over 7 bases. This CDR3 is built from 13 residues. The germline gives CDR1 SNHLY, CDR2 FYNNEI. V dropped 8 bases and J dropped 0; count of bases not matched to a gene: 3. The CDR3 sequence: CASGGVYQETQYF. In DNA form, the CDR3 reads TGTGCCAGCGGGGGGGTGTACCAAGAGACCCAGTACTTC.

The chain joins TRBV10-3 to TRBJ2-1; tentatively, D is TRBD1 or TRBD2 (6 bases each). Germline CDR1 is ENHRY and CDR2 is SYGVKD. Trimming left V 1 base short and J 1 base short, with 14 bases between. This CDR3 contains 17 residues. DNA of the CDR3: TGTGCCATCAGTGAGTGGAAGGGGGGCATGTCCTACAATGAGCAGTTCTTC. It translates to CAISEWKGGMSYNEQFF.

This clone was picked up a small number of times. This sequence joins TRBV19 and TRBJ1-1; D is unclear. The ends were cut back, 3 bases at V and 5 bases at J, with 13 bases in the middle. CDR1 and CDR2 (germline): LNHDA, SQIVND (reference sequence). The CDR3 has 14 amino acids. The CDR3 sequence: CASSIVPLITEAFF. The CDR3 DNA sequence: TGTGCCAGTAGTATCGTACCATTGATAACTGAAGCTTTCTTT.

V gene TRBV30 combines with J gene TRBJ1-1, with TRBD1 as a possible D gene (6 bases). The CDR3 is 11 amino acids. The germline V gene has CDR1 GTSNPN and CDR2 SVGIG (reference sequence). The V end was cut by 2 bases, the J end by 5 bases, with 6 bases between. The CDR3: CAWSRGTEAFF. The DNA for the CDR3 is TGTGCCTGGAGTAGGGGGACTGAAGCTTTCTTT.

The rearrangement uses TRBV13 and TRBJ2-5; D ambiguous. Deletions cut 2 bases from V and 4 bases from J, with 11 bases between. The CDR3 has 14 amino acids. Looked up from germline, CDR1 is PRHDT and CDR2 is FYEKMQ (reference sequence). The CDR3 here is CASSLPRAGETQYF. The CDR3 DNA sequence: TGTGCCAGCAGCTTACCCCGGGCCGGAGAGACCCAGTACTTC.

This chain connects TRBV5-6 to TRBJ1-5; D is perhaps TRBD1 (6 bases). Per germline, CDR1 SGHDT and CDR2 YYEEEE. V was shortened by 0 bases and J by 3 bases, with 13 bases between the two germline ends. This CDR3 has 16 residues. Here the CDR3 reads CASSLAPDRNNQPQHF. CDR3 nucleotide sequence: TGTGCCAGCAGCTTGGCCCCGGACAGAAACAATCAGCCCCAGCATTTT.

This clone was counted a few times. The genes are TRBV30 and TRBJ1-6; no clear D gene. V was shortened by 3 bases and J by 6 bases, with 9 bases between the two germline ends. The CDR3 contains 13 residues. Germline CDR1 GTSNPN, CDR2 SVGIG (reference sequence). DNA for the CDR3: TGTGCCTGGAGGGTTACCTCTAATTCACCCCTCCACTTT. As protein: CAWRVTSNSPLHF.

Written as DNA, the CDR3 is TGTGCCAGCAGCTTAGATATGAGCTCCTACAATGAGCAGTTCTTC. This gives the protein CASSLDMSSYNEQFF. This chain links TRBV11-2 with TRBJ2-1; D is unclear. This CDR3 is 15 amino acids long. Germline assignment: CDR1 SGHAT and CDR2 FQNNGV. The germline V and J ends were trimmed by 0 bases and 0 bases, with 6 bases remaining between them.

This clone was picked up a small number of times. V is TRBV2 and J is TRBJ1-1; D gene ambiguous. The CDR3 runs 13 residues. The V gene lost 6 bases and the J gene lost 7 bases, with 15 bases spanning the gap. Germline values: CDR1 SNHLY, CDR2 FYNNEI. The CDR3 loop reads CASRRAEQHEAFF. DNA of the CDR3: TGTGCCAGCAGGAGGGCAGAGCAGCATGAAGCTTTCTTT.

The chain employs TRBV14 and TRBJ1-2, with 10 bases identical to TRBD1. The length of the CDR3 is 14 residues. J was trimmed by 4 bases and V by 3 bases; bases with no gene match: 2. Germline CDR1 reads SGHDN; CDR2 reads FVKESK. The chain's CDR3 is CASSQGQGRYGYTF. CDR3 coding DNA: TGTGCCAGCAGCCAGGGACAGGGGCGCTATGGCTACACCTTC.

This chain links TRBV4-1 with TRBJ1-4; no clear D. CDR1 is MGHRA and CDR2 is YSYEKL in the germline V gene. The CDR3 is 13 amino acids. V shed 8 bases and J shed 4 bases, with 11 bases lying between them. This CDR3 is CASGTVINEKLFF. Here the CDR3 DNA reads TGCGCCAGCGGAACTGTCATTAATGAAAAACTGTTTTTT.

The V and J genes are TRBV15 and TRBJ1-1, with a possible D match to TRBD1 (5 bases). CDR1 and CDR2 from the germline V gene are LNHNV and YYDKDF (reference sequence). The V and J ends lost 1 base and 3 bases respectively, with 9 bases between them. The CDR3 is 14 residues long. Here the CDR3 DNA reads TGTGCCACCAGCAGAGTCCAGGGAGACACTGAAGCTTTCTTT. It specifies CATSRVQGDTEAFF. Full variable domain (missing parts from reference TRBV15 and TRBJ1-1): DAMVIQNPRYQVTQFGKPVTLSCSQTLNHNVMYWYQQKSSQAPKLLFHYYDKDFNNEADTPDNFQSRRPNTSFCFLDIRSPGLGDTAMYLCATSRVQGDTEAFFGQGTRLTVV.

The sample holds a few counts of this clone. J is TRBJ1-6 and V is TRBV6-1; perhaps TRBD1 as D (6 bases). CDR3 size: 15 residues. The V end was cut by 2 bases, the J end by 9 bases, with 14 bases between. CDR1 and CDR2 (germline): MNHNS, SASEGT. The CDR3 region is CASSENRVLSSPLHF. In nucleotides, the CDR3 is TGTGCCAGCAGTGAAAACAGGGTGTTGAGTTCACCCCTCCACTTT.

The rearrangement uses TRBV29-1 and TRBJ1-2, with TRBD1 matching over 7 bases. CDR1 is SQVTM, CDR2 ANQGSEA, per germline. The CDR3 has 12 amino acids. With V trimmed by 8 bases and J by 3 bases, 6 bases remained unmatched. The CDR3 region is CSTDRVDYGYTF. The CDR3 nucleotides are TGCAGCACAGACAGGGTGGACTATGGCTACACCTTC.

This chain links TRBV30 with TRBJ2-2; D is undetermined. The CDR3 consists of 13 residues. Germline lookup yields CDR1 GTSNPN and CDR2 SVGIG (reference sequence). With 3 bases removed from V and 5 bases from J, the gap between germline ends came to 10 bases. The CDR3 here is CAWRPQDTGELFF. CDR3 coding DNA: TGTGCCTGGAGACCGCAGGATACCGGGGAGCTGTTTTTT.

This rearrangement joins TRBV5-1 to TRBJ2-7; 7 nucleotides line up with TRBD1. J gave up 2 bases and V 3 bases, and 2 bases lay outside the gene matches. Germline lookup yields CDR1 SGHRS and CDR2 YFSETQ. The CDR3 runs 13 residues. The chain's CDR3 is CASSSGTAYEQYF. In nucleotides, the CDR3 is TGCGCCAGCAGCTCCGGGACAGCCTACGAGCAGTACTTC.